This passage covers 28 T cell receptor beta chains from one sample sequenced in a study of T-cell memory formation after mild COVID-19. Using its own MiXCR run on the 5' RACE reads, TCRdb lists one record per CDR3 protein. This sample carries under 550,000 distinct CDR3 sequences, around 17% of them seen once, and the ten largest clones take around a fifth. Sequencing was performed on PBMCs or a T cell subset sorted from them (not recorded which). The receptors originated from a man aged 18 to 30 who had mild COVID-19 (a few samples of this study predate the infection). Cell type and time point are not known.

The chain uses TRBV7-3 and TRBJ2-3; 11 bases are a match to TRBD2. The CDR3 consists of 15 residues. Losses at the gene ends were 5 bases for V and 6 bases for J; bases not matched to a gene: 7. Germline V gene data show CDR1 as SGHTA and CDR2 as FQGTGA. CDR3 sequence reads: CASSRSGGAVDTQYF. The CDR3 DNA reads as TGTGCCAGCAGCCGTAGCGGGGGGGCGGTGGATACGCAGTATTTT.

The chain links TRBV28 to TRBJ2-2; 9 nucleotides line up with TRBD1. The V gene end was trimmed by 2 bases and the J gene end by 5 bases; junction bases not matched to a gene: 6. The CDR3 spans 16 residues. CDR1 and CDR2 (germline): MDHEN, SYDVKM. CDR3 nucleotides: TGTGCCAGCAGTTTACTCACAGGGGGCCGAACCGGGGAGCTGTTTTTT. Translation: CASSLLTGGRTGELFF.

The gene calls are TRBV2 and TRBJ2-2, with TRBD1 matching over 7 bases. CDR3 length: 14 amino acids. V trimming: 6 bases; J trimming: 4 bases; junction bases outside the gene matches: 5. Germline CDR1 SNHLY, CDR2 FYNNEI. CDR3: CASRQTGSTGELFF. The CDR3, as DNA: TGTGCCAGCAGGCAGACAGGGAGCACCGGGGAGCTGTTTTTT.

In its sample, this clonotype was seen a few times. V is TRBV25-1 and J is TRBJ1-1, with TRBD1 matching over 9 bases. V gave up 4 bases and J gave up 0 bases; unmatched junction bases: 9. CDR3 length equals 17 residues. Germline V CDR1 and CDR2: MGHDK, SYGVNS. Here the CDR3 reads CASSGTGTGLMNTEAFF. The CDR3, as DNA: TGTGCCAGCAGTGGGACCGGGACAGGGTTGATGAACACTGAAGCTTTCTTT.

The rearrangement links TRBV28 to TRBJ1-2, with D perhaps matching TRBD1 (6 bases). V was shortened by 7 bases and J by 2 bases, with 14 bases between the two germline ends. CDR3 length: 14 residues. Germline CDR1 MDHEN, CDR2 SYDVKM. CDR3 sequence (DNA): TGTGCCAGCACTAGACAGACAGGAAACTATGGCTACACCTTC. This translates into CASTRQTGNYGYTF.

The chain links TRBV5-1 to TRBJ2-1; D gene ambiguous. CDR1 is SGHRS and CDR2 is YFSETQ in the germline V gene. The CDR3 is 14 amino acids. V was trimmed by 0 bases and J by 4 bases, leaving 8 bases between them. CDR3 DNA sequence: TGCGCCAGCAGCTTGGAAAACGCTTACAATGAGCAGTTCTTC. Translating gives CASSLENAYNEQFF.

In this sample, this clonotype turned up a few times. The chain couples TRBV7-2 to TRBJ2-1; 8 bases are shared with TRBD2. The CDR3 length is 13 residues. Trimming took 2 bases from V and 12 from J; bases not matched to a gene: 6. Germline V gives CDR1 SGHTA, CDR2 FQGNSA. The CDR3 sequence is CASSLTSGGVQFF. CDR3 DNA sequence: TGTGCCAGCAGCTTAACCAGCGGGGGCGTGCAGTTCTTC.

The table lists this clonotype with many counts. The chain recombines TRBV10-3 with TRBJ2-7, with 8 bases that match TRBD1. Germline CDR1 and CDR2: ENHRY and SYGVKD. The CDR3 totals 14 residues. V trimming: 10 bases; J trimming: 0 bases; junction bases outside the gene matches: 8. The DNA of the CDR3 is TGTGCCACGGGGACAGGTTGGGTCTCCTACGAGCAGTACTTC. It specifies CATGTGWVSYEQYF.

In this sample, this clonotype turned up a few times. The chain recombines TRBV4-2 with TRBJ2-5; 11 positions match TRBD2. Germline lookup yields CDR1 LGHNA and CDR2 YNFKEQ. Unmatched junction bases numbered 8, after V lost 4 bases and J lost 4 bases. This CDR3 has 16 residues. CDR3: CASSLGTSGVGETQYF. The CDR3 DNA sequence: TGTGCCAGCAGCCTTGGGACTAGCGGAGTTGGAGAGACCCAGTACTTC.

This clonotype has only a few counts. DNA for the CDR3: TGCGCCAGCAGCCCTGGGACAGGGTCCCCAGATACGCAGTATTTT. Translation gives CASSPGTGSPDTQYF. The chain combines TRBV5-1 with TRBJ2-3; TRBD1 aligns across 9 bases. J was trimmed by 4 bases and V by 4 bases; bases with no gene match: 7. CDR1 is SGHRS and CDR2 is YFSETQ in the germline V gene. This CDR3 is 15 amino acids long.

This clonotype was detected a few times. The genes are TRBV2 and TRBJ1-5, with a tentative D call TRBD1 (6 bases). Trimming removed 7 bases from V and 1 base from J, with 14 bases in between. This CDR3 has 15 amino acids. Germline values: CDR1 SNHLY, CDR2 FYNNEI. The CDR3 protein is CASTQRGKSNQPQHF. CDR3 nucleotide sequence: TGTGCCAGCACCCAGAGGGGGAAAAGCAATCAGCCCCAGCATTTT.

This chain links TRBV4-1 with TRBJ1-5, with 7 bases identical to TRBD1. Unmatched junction bases numbered 6, after V lost 1 base and J lost 3 bases. This CDR3 contains 16 residues. Germline CDR1 reads MGHRA; CDR2 reads YSYEKL. The CDR3 here is CASSQGLTGTNQPQHF. CDR3 DNA: TGCGCCAGCAGCCAAGGTTTGACAGGGACCAATCAGCCCCAGCATTTT.

The rearrangement joins TRBV6-6 to TRBJ1-4; 7 bases match TRBD1. Trimming cost V 6 bases and J 8 bases; bases outside gene matches: 9. The CDR3 extends over 14 amino acids. CDR1 is MNHNY, CDR2 SVGAGI, per germline (reference sequence). DNA of the CDR3: TGTGCCAGCAGGCCACAGGGGTTGGGAGAAAAACTGTTTTTT. This translates into CASRPQGLGEKLFF.

This clonotype was seen a handful of times. The chain carries TRBV20-1 and TRBJ1-2; D perhaps matches TRBD1 (5 bases). Germline loops: CDR1 DFQATT, CDR2 SNEGSKA (reference sequence). V dropped 3 bases and J dropped 5 bases, with 19 bases sitting between them. This CDR3 is 15 amino acids long. The CDR3 loop is CSARPDSILRYGYTF. The CDR3 nucleotides are TGCAGTGCTAGGCCCGACAGCATTCTTCGGTATGGCTACACCTTC.

The chain combines TRBV28 with TRBJ1-1; weak D call: TRBD1 (5 bases). The CDR3 has 15 residues. The germline V gene encodes CDR1 MDHEN and CDR2 SYDVKM. The V and J ends lost 5 bases and 1 base respectively, with 14 bases between them. This chain's CDR3 is CASSPPWGGNTEAFF. The CDR3 DNA reads as TGTGCCAGCAGTCCCCCCTGGGGGGGGAACACTGAAGCTTTCTTT. The entire variable domain, with the rest obtained from reference TRBV28 and TRBJ1-1, is as follows: DVKVTQSSRYLVKRTGEKVFLECVQDMDHENMFWYRQDPGLGLRLIYFSYDVKMKEKGDIPEGYSVSREKKERFSLILESASTNQTSMYLCASSPPWGGNTEAFFGQGTRLTVV.

This sequence joins TRBV29-1 and TRBJ2-2; 11 nucleotides match TRBD2. The germline CDR1 and CDR2 sequences are SQVTM and ANQGSEA. There are 14 residues in the CDR3. The V gene end was trimmed by 4 bases and the J gene end by 7 bases; junction bases not matched to a gene: 5. The CDR3 DNA reads as TGCAGCGTTGGACTAGCGGGGTACTACGGGGAGCTGTTTTTT. Its protein product is CSVGLAGYYGELFF.

The sample holds many counts of this clonotype. The V and J genes are TRBV12-3 or TRBV12-4 and TRBJ2-3, with D possibly being TRBD2 (5 bases). The CDR3 runs 15 residues. The V end lost 6 bases, the J end lost 0 bases, and 13 bases lay between the germline ends. Written as DNA, the CDR3 is TGTGCCAGCAGCCTCTGGGGAGCTAGCACAGATACGCAGTATTTT. Its protein product is CASSLWGASTDTQYF.

V usage is TRBV7-9 and J usage is TRBJ1-2; D not certain. Trimming stripped 2 bases from V and 11 bases from J, with 9 bases between. CDR3 length: 11 residues. From germline, CDR1 is SEHNR and CDR2 FQNEAQ (reference sequence). The CDR3 protein is CASSLLSEYTF. Here the CDR3 DNA reads TGTGCCAGCAGCTTATTAAGCGAGTACACCTTC.

The chain has TRBV5-1 and TRBJ2-7; weak D call: TRBD2 (5 bases). Trimming took off 5 bases at V and 2 bases at J, with 17 bases between the two ends. This CDR3 region has 15 residues. Germline-derived CDR1 and CDR2 are SGHRS and YFSETQ. The CDR3 coding sequence is TGCGCCAGCAGACAAGACCCCGGGATTGCCTACGAGCAGTACTTC. The encoded protein is CASRQDPGIAYEQYF.

The chain carries TRBV12-5 and TRBJ2-2; TRBD2 matches at 8 bases. V shed 0 bases and J 4 bases; nucleotides not matched to a gene: 4. The CDR3 covers 16 residues. Germline V gives CDR1 LGHNT, CDR2 FRNRAP. In nucleotides, the CDR3 is TGTGCTAGTGGTTTGGTTACGGGGGGGCCCACCGGGGAGCTGTTTTTT. This translates into CASGLVTGGPTGELFF.

This clonotype was counted a few times. V and J are TRBV6-5 and TRBJ2-1; D unclear. Looked up from germline, CDR1 is MNHEY and CDR2 is SVGAGI. Trimming pared 5 bases from V and 3 bases from J, leaving 11 bases between. The CDR3 runs 14 residues. DNA of the CDR3: TGTGCCAGCAGTCGACCGGGCTACTACAATGAGCAGTTCTTC. Residues: CASSRPGYYNEQFF.

In its sample, this clonotype was seen a few times. V usage is TRBV12-3 or TRBV12-4 and J usage is TRBJ1-1; D may be TRBD1 (5 bases). The V and J ends lost 8 bases and 1 base respectively, with 14 bases between them. The CDR3 has 14 amino acids. In DNA, the CDR3 is TGTGCCAGCGGGACGAGTGGGACGAACACTGAAGCTTTCTTT. Translating gives CASGTSGTNTEAFF.

The genes are TRBV29-1 and TRBJ1-3; TRBD1 matches 8 bases. The CDR3 is 12 amino acids. Germline V gene sequence: CDR1 SQVTM, CDR2 ANQGSEA. CDR3 loop: CIGQGMGNTIYF. In DNA, the CDR3 is TGCATCGGACAGGGAATGGGAAACACCATATATTTT.

The J gene is TRBJ2-7, the V gene TRBV4-2, with D possibly TRBD1 on 7 matching bases. The germline gives CDR1 LGHNA, CDR2 YNFKEQ. There are 16 residues in the CDR3. V was trimmed by 1 base and J by 3 bases, leaving 16 bases between them. The CDR3 loop reads CASSQVGSGGGYEQYF. In DNA form, the CDR3 reads TGTGCCAGCAGCCAAGTGGGTTCAGGGGGAGGCTACGAGCAGTACTTC.

The rearrangement links TRBV7-9 to TRBJ1-5; no clear D gene. CDR1 SEHNR and CDR2 FQNEAQ come from the germline V gene (reference sequence). The CDR3 sequence is 14 residues long. V lost 3 bases to trimming and J lost 1 base, with 7 bases between them. CDR3 in DNA: TGTGCCAGCAGCTTCGAGGGAAGCAATCAGCCCCAGCATTTT. Translating it yields CASSFEGSNQPQHF.

This CDR3 reads CASRKRGVNTGELFF. The DNA for the CDR3 is TGTGCCAGCAGGAAGCGGGGGGTCAACACCGGGGAGCTGTTTTTT. The chain recombines TRBV12-3 or TRBV12-4 with TRBJ2-2; 9 bases match TRBD2. The V and J ends lost 6 bases and 2 bases, in that order; junction bases with no gene match: 4. The CDR3 covers 15 residues.

The chain has TRBV20-1 and TRBJ2-5; 9 nucleotides align to TRBD1. J gave up 4 bases and V 3 bases, and 6 bases lay outside the gene matches. Per the germline V gene, CDR1 is DFQATT and CDR2 is SNEGSKA (reference sequence). The CDR3 extends over 14 amino acids. The CDR3 sequence: CSASEGTGTETQYF. The CDR3 bases are TGCAGTGCTAGCGAGGGGACAGGGACAGAGACCCAGTACTTC.

This clonotype was recorded a few times. The chain has TRBV24-1 and TRBJ1-2, with a possible D match to TRBD1 (5 bases). The CDR3 has 15 residues. Germline V gene lookup returns CDR1 KGHDR and CDR2 SFDVKD. Trimming took off 1 base at V and 8 bases at J, with 16 bases between the two ends. The CDR3: CATSDFQGTVWGYTF. The CDR3 DNA reads as TGTGCCACCAGTGATTTTCAGGGAACTGTATGGGGCTACACCTTC.